This T cell receptor beta chain was observed in a study of blood T cell repertoires in COVID-19. Germline V gene lookup returns CDR1 MGHRA and CDR2 YSYEKL. J lost 3 bases, V lost 6 bases, and 6 bases had no gene match. The CDR3 has 16 residues. Using immunoSEQ multiplex PCR, the repertoire was profiled, and TCRdb retains in-frame clones only, with some absent. Here the sample spans some 59,000 clones, over 60% being singletons. Material: peripheral blood. The TCR comes from a man in his thirties or forties with COVID-19, enrolled during active disease. The V gene is TRBV4-1, the J gene TRBJ2-2, with TRBD2 identical over 11 bases. Here the CDR3 reads CASSWIAGGDTGELFF. The CDR3 nucleotides are TGCGCCAGCAGTTGGATAGCGGGGGGGGACACCGGGGAGCTGTTTTTT.